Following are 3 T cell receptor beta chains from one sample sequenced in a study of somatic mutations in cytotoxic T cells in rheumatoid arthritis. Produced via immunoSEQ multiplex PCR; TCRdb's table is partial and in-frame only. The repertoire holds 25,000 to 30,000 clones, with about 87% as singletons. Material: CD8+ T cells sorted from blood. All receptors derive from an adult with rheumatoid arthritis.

CDR3 DNA sequence: TGTGCCAGCAGCGGGGGGACAGGGATTGAGCAGTTCTTC. Encoded protein: CASSGGTGIEQFF. The genes are TRBV5-6 and TRBJ2-1; 9 bases agree with TRBD1. In germline, CDR1 is SGHDT, CDR2 YYEEEE. With 4 bases clipped from V and 9 bases from J, the junction kept 5 bases outside the gene matches. The CDR3 has 13 amino acids.

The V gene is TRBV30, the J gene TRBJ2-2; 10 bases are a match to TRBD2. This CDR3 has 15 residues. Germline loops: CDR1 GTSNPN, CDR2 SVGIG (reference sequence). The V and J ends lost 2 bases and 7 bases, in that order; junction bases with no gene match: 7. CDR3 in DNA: TGTGCCTGGAGTACGGTAGCGGGAGGTCTCGGGGAGCTGTTTTTT. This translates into CAWSTVAGGLGELFF.

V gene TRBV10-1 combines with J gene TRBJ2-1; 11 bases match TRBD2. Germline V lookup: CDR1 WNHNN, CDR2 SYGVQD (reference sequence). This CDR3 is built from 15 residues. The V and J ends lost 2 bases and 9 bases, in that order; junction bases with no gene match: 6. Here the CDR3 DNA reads TGCGCCAGCAGTGAGACTAGCGGGAGAGGCCCTGAGCAGTTCTTC. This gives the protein CASSETSGRGPEQFF.